This TCR beta chain was documented in a study of shared clonotypes between healthy human individuals. Study information: A donor's plate count was three for CD4 naive and three for CD4 memory; CD8 naive had two and CD8 memory one.

Germline CDR1 and CDR2: SGDLS and YYNGEE. Trimming took off 4 bases at V and 6 bases at J, with 8 bases between the two ends. CDR3 length: 12 amino acids. Using approximately 200 ng DNA, 25,000 to 35,000 T cell genomes, the sorted-subset replicate PCRs were run. Original data processing: Junction-only sequences without quality scores came from ImmunoSEQ, so filtering differed. Assay: immunoSEQ multiplex PCR; the TCRdb copy retains only in-frame clones and omits some. V, J and clone size are taken as reported in that table, and D and trimming were inferred from the DNA itself. The data contain roughly 2,000,000 clones, roughly 95% of them singletons. CD8 cells regarded as naive lacked CD45RO, were positively chosen for CCR7, and omitted terminally differentiated effector memory CD45RA+ cells.

The sample was naive CD8+ T cells from PBMCs. The chain links TRBV9 to TRBJ2-4, with D perhaps TRBD1 or TRBD2 (5 bases each). The sequence derives from a man aged 18-30 years in good health. Some clones in this sample may be carry-over from other donors' samples. The CDR3 bases are TGTGCCAGCAGCCCTGGGGGAAACATTCAGTACTTC. Encoded protein: CASSPGGNIQYF.